This T cell receptor beta chain was sequenced in a study of human T cells and chemical hapten exposure. This clonotype was seen many times. Time point of the sample: pre-sensitization, week 0. Described treatment: therapeutic diphenylcyclopropenone sensitization with weekly scalp DPC. Each CDR3 protein is one row after TCRdb ran MiXCR on the RACE reads. The data contain tens of thousands of distinct CDR3 sequences, about 10% of them singletons. The specimen was whole blood, collected in connection with sensitization to the hapten diphenylcyclopropenone (DPC). This TCR was recovered from a man aged 25 to 40 with alopecia areata. Some clones in this sample may be carry-over from other donors' samples.

CDR3 protein: CASSPGQVGQPQHF. CDR3 coding DNA: TGTGCCAGCAGTCCGGGACAGGTGGGTCAGCCCCAGCATTTT. The rearrangement joins TRBV2 to TRBJ1-5, with 8 bases matching TRBD1. The CDR3 length is 14 residues. Germline values: CDR1 SNHLY, CDR2 FYNNEI. Losses at the gene ends were 5 bases for V and 6 bases for J; bases not matched to a gene: 6.